Shown below are 9 T cell receptor beta chains from a single sample sequenced in a study of blood T cell repertoires in COVID-19. Generated by immunoSEQ multiplex PCR, the TCRdb table keeps only in-frame clones and is missing some. Of approximately 24,000 clones listed, approximately 94% are singletons. The sample comprised peripheral blood. The receptors originated from a woman in her forties or fifties with active COVID-19.

The chain is built from TRBV19 and TRBJ2-7; TRBD2 matches 8 bases. The CDR3 has 14 residues. Per the germline V gene, CDR1 is LNHDA and CDR2 is SQIVND (reference sequence). J was trimmed by 3 bases and V by 7 bases; bases with no gene match: 8. DNA of the CDR3: TGTGCCAGTACCCGTAGCGGGAATCTCTACGAGCAGTACTTC. Translating it yields CASTRSGNLYEQYF.

V gene TRBV9 combines with J gene TRBJ1-1; D possibly corresponds to TRBD1 (6 bases). The CDR3 extends over 16 amino acids. Trimming cost V 0 bases and J 1 base, with 13 bases left between them. The V gene's germline CDR1 is SGDLS and CDR2 YYNGEE. The CDR3 is CASSVEDRHPNTEAFF. CDR3 DNA: TGTGCCAGCAGCGTAGAAGACAGGCACCCGAACACTGAAGCTTTCTTT.

The chain employs TRBV6-6 and TRBJ2-7; 14 bases are shared with TRBD2. Germline CDR1 MNHNY, CDR2 SVGAGI (reference sequence). The CDR3 covers 15 residues. After removal of 4 bases from V and 6 bases from J, the junction contained 5 bases not matched to a gene. The CDR3 here is CASSSSGTSGSEQYF. The CDR3 coding sequence is TGTGCCAGCAGTTCCTCCGGGACTAGCGGGAGCGAGCAGTACTTC.

This chain links TRBV7-2 with TRBJ2-5; perhaps TRBD2 as D (5 bases). V dropped 1 base and J dropped 1 base, with 7 bases sitting between them. Germline V gene data show CDR1 as SGHTA and CDR2 as FQGNSA. There are 14 residues in the CDR3. The CDR3 nucleotides are TGTGCCAGCAGCTTAGTTCGGGGCCAAGAGACCCAGTACTTC. Translation: CASSLVRGQETQYF.

The rearrangement uses TRBV10-3 and TRBJ1-1, with TRBD1 identical over 8 bases. Trimming cost V 2 bases and J 11 bases; bases outside gene matches: 19. Germline V gene data show CDR1 as ENHRY and CDR2 as SYGVKD. The CDR3 loop spans 17 amino acids. CDR3 residues: CAISEKGGKTGVGRAFF. In DNA form, the CDR3 reads TGTGCCATCAGTGAGAAGGGGGGGAAGACAGGGGTTGGAAGGGCTTTCTTT.

The rearrangement joins TRBV2 to TRBJ2-2; D is unclear. The CDR3 consists of 14 residues. Trimming pared 6 bases from V and 1 base from J, leaving 9 bases between. The germline V gene encodes CDR1 SNHLY and CDR2 FYNNEI. CDR3 bases: TGTGCCAGCAGGTATTCGTTGAACACCGGGGAGCTGTTTTTT. Protein product: CASRYSLNTGELFF.

This clone occurred once. The V call is TRBV13, the J call TRBJ2-2; 12 nucleotides match TRBD2. Germline assignment: CDR1 PRHDT and CDR2 FYEKMQ (reference sequence). The V and J ends lost 5 bases and 7 bases, in that order; junction bases with no gene match: 8. The CDR3 spans 16 residues. CDR3 sequence: CASSPRLAGAVGELFF. The CDR3 DNA sequence: TGTGCCAGCAGCCCCCGACTAGCGGGAGCCGTCGGGGAGCTGTTTTTT.

This chain joins TRBV3-1 (or the pseudogene TRBV3-2) and TRBJ1-1; maybe TRBD1 (6 bases). The V end lost 4 bases, the J end lost 5 bases, and 14 bases lay between the germline ends. The germline V gene encodes CDR1 LGHDT and CDR2 YNNKEL (reference sequence). The CDR3 totals 14 residues. CDR3 in DNA: TGTGCCAGCAGCCCACTTATCAGGGGAACTGAAGCTTTCTTT. The encoded protein is CASSPLIRGTEAFF.

The V gene is TRBV5-1, the J gene TRBJ2-1, with 11 bases identical to TRBD2. The CDR3 is 15 amino acids. V lost 4 bases and J lost 9; bases outside the gene matches: 9. CDR1 is SGHRS, CDR2 YFSETQ, per germline. The CDR3 DNA sequence: TGCGCCAGCAGCGAGGGACTAGCGGTGGTAGTTGAGCAGTTCTTC. This sequence encodes CASSEGLAVVVEQFF.